Each of the 2 T cell receptor beta chains below was sequenced from the same sample in a study of Graves' ophthalmopathy and Graves' hyperthyroidism. Amplification of TCR beta CDR3 regions used RNA transcripts. After a first-round RT-PCR with HTBI primers, a second-round multiplex PCR was run. TCRdb independently ran MiXCR on the multiplex PCR reads; one entry per CDR3 protein. The sample holds about 1.2 million distinct CDR3 sequences, around a third seen once. The sample taken for sequencing was peripheral blood or thyroid tissue (not recorded which). The receptors derive from an adult man with Graves' hyperthyroidism.

This clonotype was found a few times. V usage is TRBV6-5 and J usage is TRBJ2-5, with unresolved D. Trimming removed 6 bases from V and 5 bases from J, with 16 bases in between. The length of the CDR3 is 14 residues. CDR1 MNHEY and CDR2 SVGAGI come from the germline V gene. CDR3 in DNA: TGTGCCAGCAGGGCGGCGGCCACGGAGGAGACCCAGTACTTC. As protein: CASRAAATEETQYF.

On this clonotype itself: Just one base apart from a much larger clone, this may be a read error. The rearrangement joins TRBV7-9 to TRBJ2-7; possible D gene TRBD2, 7 bases. Per the germline V gene, CDR1 is SEHNR and CDR2 is FQNEAQ (reference sequence). This CDR3 spans 13 amino acids. CDR3 DNA sequence: TGTGCCAACAGCTATACAGGGACTACGGTGCAGTACTTC. Encoded protein: CANSYTGTTVQYF. Combining the CDR3 with reference TRBV7-9 and TRBJ2-7 gives the whole variable domain DTGVSQNPRHKITKRGQNVTFRCDPISEHNRLYWYRQTLGQGPEFLTYFQNEAQLEKSRLLSDRFSAERPKGSFSTLEIQRTEQGDSAMYLCANSYTGTTVQYFGPGTRLTVT.